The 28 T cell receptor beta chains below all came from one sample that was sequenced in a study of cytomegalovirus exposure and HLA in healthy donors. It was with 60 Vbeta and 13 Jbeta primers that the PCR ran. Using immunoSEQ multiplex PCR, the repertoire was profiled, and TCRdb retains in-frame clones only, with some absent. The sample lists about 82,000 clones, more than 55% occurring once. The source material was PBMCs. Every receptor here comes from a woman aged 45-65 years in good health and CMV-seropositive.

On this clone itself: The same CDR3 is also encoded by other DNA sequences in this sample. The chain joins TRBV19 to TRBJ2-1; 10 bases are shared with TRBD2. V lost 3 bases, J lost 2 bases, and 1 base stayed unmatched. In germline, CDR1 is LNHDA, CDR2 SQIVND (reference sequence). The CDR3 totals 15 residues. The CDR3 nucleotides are TGTGCCAGTAGTATCACTAGCGGGGCCTACAATGAGCAGTTCTTC. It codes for CASSITSGAYNEQFF.

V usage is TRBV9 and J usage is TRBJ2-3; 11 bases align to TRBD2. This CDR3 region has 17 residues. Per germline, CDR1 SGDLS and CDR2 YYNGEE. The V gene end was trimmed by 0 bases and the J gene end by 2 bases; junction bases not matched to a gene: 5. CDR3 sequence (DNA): TGTGCCAGCAGCGTAGAGGGACTAGCGGACCACACAGATACGCAGTATTTT. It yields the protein CASSVEGLADHTDTQYF.

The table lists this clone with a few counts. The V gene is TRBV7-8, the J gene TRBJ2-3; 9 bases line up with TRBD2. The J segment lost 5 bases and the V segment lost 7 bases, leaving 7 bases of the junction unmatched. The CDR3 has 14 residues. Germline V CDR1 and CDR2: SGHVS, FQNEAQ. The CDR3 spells CASNLGGGEDTQYF. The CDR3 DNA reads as TGTGCCAGCAACCTGGGCGGGGGGGAAGATACGCAGTATTTT.

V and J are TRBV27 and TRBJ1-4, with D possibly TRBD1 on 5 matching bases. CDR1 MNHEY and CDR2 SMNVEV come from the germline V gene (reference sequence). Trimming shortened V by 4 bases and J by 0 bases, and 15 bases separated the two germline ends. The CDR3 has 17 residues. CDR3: CASSSPTEPSTNEKLFF. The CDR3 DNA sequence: TGTGCCAGCAGTTCCCCGACAGAGCCGTCAACTAATGAAAAACTGTTTTTT.

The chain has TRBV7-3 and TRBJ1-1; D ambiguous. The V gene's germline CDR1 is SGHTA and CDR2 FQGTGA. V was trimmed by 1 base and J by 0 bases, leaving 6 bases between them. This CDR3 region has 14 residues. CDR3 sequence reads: CASSLNELNTEAFF. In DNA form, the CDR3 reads TGTGCCAGCAGCTTAAACGAGTTGAACACTGAAGCTTTCTTT.

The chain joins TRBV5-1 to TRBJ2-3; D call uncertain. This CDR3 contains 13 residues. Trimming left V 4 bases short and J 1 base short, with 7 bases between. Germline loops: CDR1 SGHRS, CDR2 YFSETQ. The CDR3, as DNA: TGCGCCAGCAGCGACACCCGCACAGATACGCAGTATTTT. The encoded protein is CASSDTRTDTQYF.

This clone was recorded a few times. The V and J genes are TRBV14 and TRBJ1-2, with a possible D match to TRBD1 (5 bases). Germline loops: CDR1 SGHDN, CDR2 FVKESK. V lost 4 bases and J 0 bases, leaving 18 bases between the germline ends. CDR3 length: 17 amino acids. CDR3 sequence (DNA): TGTGCCAGCAGCCGGGCGAGGGGACTTGGGACTAACTATGGCTACACCTTC. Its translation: CASSRARGLGTNYGYTF. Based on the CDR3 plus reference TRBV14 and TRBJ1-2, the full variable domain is EAGVTQFPSHSVIEKGQTVTLRCDPISGHDNLYWYRRVMGKEIKFLLHFVKESKQDESGMPNNRFLAERTGGTYSTLKVQPAELEDSGVYFCASSRARGLGTNYGYTFGSGTRLTVV.

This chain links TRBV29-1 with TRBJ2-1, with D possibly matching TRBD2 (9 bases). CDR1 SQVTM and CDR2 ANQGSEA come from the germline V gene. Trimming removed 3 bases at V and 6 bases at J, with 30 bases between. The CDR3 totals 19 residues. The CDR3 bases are TGCAGCGTTGACCTCAGGGGGCAGCCGGGTAGCGGGGGAGTCAATGAGCAGTTCTTC. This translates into CSVDLRGQPGSGGVNEQFF.

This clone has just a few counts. The chain's CDR3 is CASSLLTGSTEAFF. DNA for the CDR3: TGTGCCAGCAGCTTGCTGACAGGGAGCACTGAAGCTTTCTTT. The rearrangement uses TRBV13 and TRBJ1-1, with 7 bases that match TRBD1. The CDR3 sequence is 14 residues long. Losses at the gene ends were 3 bases for V and 4 bases for J; bases not matched to a gene: 5. Germline V gene data show CDR1 as PRHDT and CDR2 as FYEKMQ (reference sequence). The variable domain in full, completed from reference TRBV13 and TRBJ1-1, reads AAGVIQSPRHLIKEKRETATLKCYPIPRHDTVYWYQQGPGQDPQFLISFYEKMQSDKGSIPDRFSAQQFSDYHSELNMSSLELGDSALYFCASSLLTGSTEAFFGQGTRLTVV.

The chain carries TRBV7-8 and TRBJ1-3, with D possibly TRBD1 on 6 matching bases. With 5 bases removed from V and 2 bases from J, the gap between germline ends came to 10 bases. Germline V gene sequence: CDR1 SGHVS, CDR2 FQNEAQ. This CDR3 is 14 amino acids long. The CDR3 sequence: CASSPRGTGNTIYF. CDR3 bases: TGTGCCAGCAGCCCCAGGGGTACTGGAAACACCATATATTTT.

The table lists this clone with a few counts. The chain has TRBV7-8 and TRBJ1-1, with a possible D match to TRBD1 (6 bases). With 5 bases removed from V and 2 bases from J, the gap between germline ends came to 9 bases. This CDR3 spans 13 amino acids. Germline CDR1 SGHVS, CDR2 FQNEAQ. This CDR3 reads CASSGQPNTEAFF. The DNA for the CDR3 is TGTGCCAGCAGCGGACAGCCCAACACTGAAGCTTTCTTT.

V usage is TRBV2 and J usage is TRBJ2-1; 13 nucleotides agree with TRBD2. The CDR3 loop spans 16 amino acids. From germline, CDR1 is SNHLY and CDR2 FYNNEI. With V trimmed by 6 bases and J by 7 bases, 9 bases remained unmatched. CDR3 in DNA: TGTGCCAGCAGGATGACTAGCGGGGGGCCTAGAAATGAGCAGTTCTTC. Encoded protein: CASRMTSGGPRNEQFF.

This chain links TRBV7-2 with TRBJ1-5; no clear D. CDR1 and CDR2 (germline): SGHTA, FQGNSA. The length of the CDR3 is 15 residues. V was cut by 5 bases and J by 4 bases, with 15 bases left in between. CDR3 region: CASSPDGGNNQPQHF. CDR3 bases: TGTGCCAGCAGCCCCGATGGAGGGAATAATCAGCCCCAGCATTTT.

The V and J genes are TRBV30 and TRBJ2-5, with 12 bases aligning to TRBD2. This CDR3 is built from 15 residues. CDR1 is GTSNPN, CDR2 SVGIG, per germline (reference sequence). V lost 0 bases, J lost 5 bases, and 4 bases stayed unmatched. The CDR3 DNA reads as TGTGCCTGGAGTGTAGGGCTAGCGGGGGGGGAGACCCAGTACTTC. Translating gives CAWSVGLAGGETQYF.

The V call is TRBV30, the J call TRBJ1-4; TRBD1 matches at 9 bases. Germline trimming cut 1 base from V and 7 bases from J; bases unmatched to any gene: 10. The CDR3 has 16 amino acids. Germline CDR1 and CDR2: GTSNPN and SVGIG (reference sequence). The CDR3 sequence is CAWSGWDRASVEKLFF. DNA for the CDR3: TGTGCCTGGAGTGGTTGGGACAGGGCGTCTGTTGAAAAACTGTTTTTT.

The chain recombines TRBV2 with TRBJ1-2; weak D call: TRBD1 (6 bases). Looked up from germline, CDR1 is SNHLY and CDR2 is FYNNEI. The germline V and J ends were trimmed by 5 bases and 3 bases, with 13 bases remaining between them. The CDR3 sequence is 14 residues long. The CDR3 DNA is TGTGCCAGCAGTTGGACAGAACGGGACTATGGCTACACCTTC. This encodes CASSWTERDYGYTF.

The CDR3 loop is CASSQDLRTSEGYEQYF. The CDR3 DNA reads TGTGCCAGCAGCCAAGATCTACGGACTAGCGAGGGCTACGAGCAGTACTTC. This chain links TRBV14 with TRBJ2-7; the match to TRBD2 covers 9 bases. This CDR3 spans 17 amino acids. Trimming removed 0 bases from V and 3 bases from J; junction bases left unmatched: 9. In germline, CDR1 is SGHDN, CDR2 FVKESK.

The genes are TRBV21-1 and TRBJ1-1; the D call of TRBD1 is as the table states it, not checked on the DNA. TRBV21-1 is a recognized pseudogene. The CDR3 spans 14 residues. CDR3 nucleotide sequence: TGTGCCAGCAGCAGACCCTCCGGGACAGGTGAAGCTTTCTTT. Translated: CASSRPSGTGEAFF.

The CDR3 protein is CSVEGRNEKLFF. CDR3 DNA: TGCAGCGTTGAAGGTCGTAATGAAAAACTGTTTTTT. V and J are TRBV29-1 and TRBJ1-4; D remains unclear. V was cut by 1 base and J by 4 bases, with 4 bases left in between. CDR3 size: 12 residues. Per germline, CDR1 SQVTM and CDR2 ANQGSEA. The full variable domain, in which reference TRBV29-1 and TRBJ1-4 provide the parts outside the CDR3, is SAVISQKPSRDICQRGTSLTIQCQVDSQVTMMFWYRQQPGQSLTLIATANQGSEATYESGFVIDKFPISRPNLTFSTLTVSNMSPEDSSIYLCSVEGRNEKLFFGSGTQLSVL.

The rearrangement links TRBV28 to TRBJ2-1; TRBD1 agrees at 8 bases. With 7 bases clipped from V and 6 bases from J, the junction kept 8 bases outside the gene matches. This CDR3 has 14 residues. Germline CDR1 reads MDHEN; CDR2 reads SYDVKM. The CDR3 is CASKKDREFNEQFF. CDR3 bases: TGTGCCAGCAAAAAGGACAGGGAGTTCAATGAGCAGTTCTTC.

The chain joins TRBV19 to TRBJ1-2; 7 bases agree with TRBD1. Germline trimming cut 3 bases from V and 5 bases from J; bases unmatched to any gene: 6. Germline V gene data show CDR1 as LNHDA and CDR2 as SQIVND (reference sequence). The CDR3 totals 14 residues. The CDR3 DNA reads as TGTGCCAGTAGTATCCCAGGGGGTGTATATGGCTACACCTTC. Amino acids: CASSIPGGVYGYTF.

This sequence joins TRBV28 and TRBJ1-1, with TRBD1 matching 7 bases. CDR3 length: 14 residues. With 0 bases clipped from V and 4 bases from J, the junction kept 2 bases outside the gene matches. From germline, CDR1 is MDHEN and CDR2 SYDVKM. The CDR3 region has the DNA TGTGCCAGCAGTTTATGGCAGGGGGGCACTGAAGCTTTCTTT. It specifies CASSLWQGGTEAFF. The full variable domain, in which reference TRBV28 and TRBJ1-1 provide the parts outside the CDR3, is DVKVTQSSRYLVKRTGEKVFLECVQDMDHENMFWYRQDPGLGLRLIYFSYDVKMKEKGDIPEGYSVSREKKERFSLILESASTNQTSMYLCASSLWQGGTEAFFGQGTRLTVV.

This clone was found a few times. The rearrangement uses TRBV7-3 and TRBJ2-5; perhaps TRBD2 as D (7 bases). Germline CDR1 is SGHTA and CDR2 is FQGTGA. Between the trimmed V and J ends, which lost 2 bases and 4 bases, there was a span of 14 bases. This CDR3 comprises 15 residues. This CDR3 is CASSLGGGGTETQYF. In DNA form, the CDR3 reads TGTGCCAGCAGCTTAGGGGGGGGCGGAACAGAGACCCAGTACTTC.

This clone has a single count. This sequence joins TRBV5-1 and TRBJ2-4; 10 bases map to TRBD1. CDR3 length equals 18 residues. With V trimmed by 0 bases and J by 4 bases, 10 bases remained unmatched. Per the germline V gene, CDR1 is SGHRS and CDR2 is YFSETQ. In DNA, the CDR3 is TGCGCCAGCAGCTTGGTGGGGGGACAGGGGTTGGCGAAAAACATTCAGTACTTC. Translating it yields CASSLVGGQGLAKNIQYF.

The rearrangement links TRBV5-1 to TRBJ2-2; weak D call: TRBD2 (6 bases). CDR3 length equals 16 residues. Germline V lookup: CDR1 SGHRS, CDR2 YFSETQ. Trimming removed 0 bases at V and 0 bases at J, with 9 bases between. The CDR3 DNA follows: TGCGCCAGCAGCTTGGGACGCGGGACGAACACCGGGGAGCTGTTTTTT. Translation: CASSLGRGTNTGELFF. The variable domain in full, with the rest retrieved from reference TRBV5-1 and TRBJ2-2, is KAGVTQTPRYLIKTRGQQVTLSCSPISGHRSVSWYQQTPGQGLQFLFEYFSETQRNKGNFPGRFSGRQFSNSRSEMNVSTLELGDSALYLCASSLGRGTNTGELFFGEGSRLTVL.

CDR3 in amino acids: CASRVRFINYGYTF. CDR3 sequence (DNA): TGTGCCAGCAGGGTGCGGTTTATTAACTATGGCTACACCTTC. The chain employs TRBV28 and TRBJ1-2, with D unresolved. V lost 6 bases, J lost 1 base, and 12 bases lay in between. The CDR3 totals 14 residues. From germline, CDR1 is MDHEN and CDR2 SYDVKM.

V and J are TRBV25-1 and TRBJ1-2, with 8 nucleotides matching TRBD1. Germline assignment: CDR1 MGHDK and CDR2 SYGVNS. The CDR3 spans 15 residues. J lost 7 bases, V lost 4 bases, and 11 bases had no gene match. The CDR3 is CASSGTGQSVGGYTF. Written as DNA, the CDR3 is TGTGCCAGCAGTGGGACAGGGCAGAGTGTCGGTGGCTACACCTTC.

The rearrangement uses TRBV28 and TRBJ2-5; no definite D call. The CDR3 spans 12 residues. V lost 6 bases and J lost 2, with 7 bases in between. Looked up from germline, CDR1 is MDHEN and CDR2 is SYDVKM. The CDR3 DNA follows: TGTGCCAGCAGCCCCAGACAAGAGACCCAGTACTTC. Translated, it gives CASSPRQETQYF.